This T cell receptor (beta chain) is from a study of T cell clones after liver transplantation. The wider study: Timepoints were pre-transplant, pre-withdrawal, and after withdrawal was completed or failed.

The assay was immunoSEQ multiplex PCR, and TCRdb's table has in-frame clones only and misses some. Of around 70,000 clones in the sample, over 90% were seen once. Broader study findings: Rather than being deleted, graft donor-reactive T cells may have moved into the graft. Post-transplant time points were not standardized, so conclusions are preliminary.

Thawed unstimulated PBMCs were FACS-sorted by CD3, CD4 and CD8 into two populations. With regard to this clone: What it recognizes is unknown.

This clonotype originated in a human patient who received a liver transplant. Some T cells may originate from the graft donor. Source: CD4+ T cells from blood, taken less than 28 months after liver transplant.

CDR3 protein: CASRKDRGREQYF. Here the CDR3 DNA reads TGTGCCAGCAGAAAGGACAGGGGTCGCGAGCAGTACTTC. The chain joins TRBV6-5 to TRBJ2-7; TRBD1 aligns across 9 bases. The ends lost 6 bases at V and 6 bases at J; junction bases unmatched: 6. CDR3 size: 13 residues. Looked up from germline, CDR1 is MNHEY and CDR2 is SVGAGI.